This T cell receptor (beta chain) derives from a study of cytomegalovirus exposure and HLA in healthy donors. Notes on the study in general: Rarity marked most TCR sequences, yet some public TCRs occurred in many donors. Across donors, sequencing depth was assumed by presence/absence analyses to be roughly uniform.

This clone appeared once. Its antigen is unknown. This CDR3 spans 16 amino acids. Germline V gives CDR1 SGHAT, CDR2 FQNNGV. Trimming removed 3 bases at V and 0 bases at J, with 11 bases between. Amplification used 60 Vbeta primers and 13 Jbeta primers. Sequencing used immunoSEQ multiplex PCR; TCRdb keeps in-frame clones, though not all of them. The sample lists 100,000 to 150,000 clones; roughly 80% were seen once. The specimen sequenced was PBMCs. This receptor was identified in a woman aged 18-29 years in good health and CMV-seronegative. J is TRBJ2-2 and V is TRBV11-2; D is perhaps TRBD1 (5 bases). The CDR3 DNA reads TGTGCCAGCAGCTTCACTTCAGGGTCGAACACCGGGGAGCTGTTTTTT. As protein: CASSFTSGSNTGELFF.